What follows are 17 T cell receptor beta chains derived from one specimen sequenced in a study of naive and memory T cell subsets. Two oligonucleotides, mixed equimolar, formed the beta constant-region primer covering TRBC1 and TRBC2. TCRdb reprocessed the UMI-ligation and nested PCR reads with MiXCR, giving one entry per CDR3 protein. The sample yields roughly 140,000 distinct CDR3 sequences, 15% to 20% seen once. Sequencing was done on a sample of naive CD4+ T cells from blood. The receptors originated from a human donor in good health.

The J gene is TRBJ1-1, the V gene TRBV9; D perhaps matches TRBD1 (5 bases). Germline CDR1 SGDLS, CDR2 YYNGEE. CDR3 length: 14 amino acids. V was shortened by 0 bases and J by 5 bases, with 11 bases between the two germline ends. CDR3 sequence (DNA): TGTGCCAGCAGCGTAGCAGGGACGGAGACTGAAGCTTTCTTT. Amino acid sequence: CASSVAGTETEAFF.

The sample holds a few counts of this clonotype. The V call is TRBV7-9, the J call TRBJ1-1; D not certain. This CDR3 is built from 14 residues. V gave up 5 bases and J gave up 0 bases, with 10 bases separating them. Germline values: CDR1 SEHNR, CDR2 FQNEAQ (reference sequence). The CDR3 region is CASSHGRMNTEAFF. The CDR3 DNA reads as TGTGCCAGCAGCCATGGACGGATGAACACTGAAGCTTTCTTT.

J is TRBJ2-7 and V is TRBV2, with 9 nucleotides matching TRBD1. Germline trimming cut 8 bases from V and 6 bases from J; bases unmatched to any gene: 11. Germline CDR1 reads SNHLY; CDR2 reads FYNNEI. This CDR3 region has 14 residues. As DNA, the CDR3 is TGTGCCAGCGGCCAGGAACAGGGGGCAAGCGAGCAGTACTTC. Translated: CASGQEQGASEQYF.

The chain combines TRBV7-2 with TRBJ2-7; TRBD1 aligns across 9 bases. This CDR3 comprises 13 residues. Germline V gene lookup returns CDR1 SGHTA and CDR2 FQGNSA. V was clipped by 5 bases and J by 3 bases; unmatched bases: 2. The chain's CDR3 is CASSGQGSYEQYF. CDR3 DNA: TGTGCCAGCAGCGGACAGGGGAGCTACGAGCAGTACTTC. Full variable domain (remainder filled in from reference TRBV7-2 and TRBJ2-7): GAGVSQSPSNKVTEKGKDVELRCDPISGHTALYWYRQSLGQGLEFLIYFQGNSAPDKSGLPSDRFSAERTGGSVSTLTIQRTQQEDSAVYLCASSGQGSYEQYFGPGTRLTVT.

The genes are TRBV5-6 and TRBJ1-4; no definite D call. With 4 bases removed from V and 4 bases from J, the gap between germline ends came to 11 bases. Germline-derived CDR1 and CDR2 are SGHDT and YYEEEE. The CDR3 loop spans 14 amino acids. Written as DNA, the CDR3 is TGTGCCAGCAGCGTGGCAGGACGTAATGAAAAACTGTTTTTT. Translation: CASSVAGRNEKLFF.

The sample holds a few counts of this clonotype. The V call is TRBV7-2, the J call TRBJ2-1; TRBD2 agrees at 7 bases. The CDR3 sequence is 15 residues long. V shed 5 bases, J shed 0 bases, and the junction held 4 bases outside the gene matches. Germline values: CDR1 SGHTA, CDR2 FQGNSA. The CDR3 spells CASSARESSYNEQFF. The CDR3 nucleotides are TGTGCCAGCAGCGCGCGGGAGAGCTCCTACAATGAGCAGTTCTTC.

In its sample, this clonotype was seen a few times. For the CDR3, the DNA is TGTGCCATCAGTGACGGCGAGCAGTACTTC. This sequence encodes CAISDGEQYF. V usage is TRBV10-3 and J usage is TRBJ2-7; D remains ambiguous. With 3 bases removed from V and 6 bases from J, the gap between germline ends came to 3 bases. The CDR3 consists of 10 residues. Germline lookup yields CDR1 ENHRY and CDR2 SYGVKD.

This chain connects TRBV7-9 to TRBJ1-1; possibly TRBD1 for D (6 bases). The germline V gene has CDR1 SEHNR and CDR2 FQNEAQ (reference sequence). V lost 4 bases and J lost 7, with 13 bases in between. The CDR3 length is 13 residues. The CDR3 spells CASSSNRDGEAFF. The CDR3 DNA reads as TGTGCCAGCAGCTCCAACAGGGACGGTGAAGCTTTCTTT.

This clonotype was seen a few times. The CDR3 sequence is CAIRVTGGAYEQYF. As DNA, the CDR3 is TGTGCCATCAGAGTGACAGGGGGAGCCTACGAGCAGTACTTC. The chain carries TRBV10-3 and TRBJ2-7, with TRBD1 identical over 9 bases. The CDR3 loop spans 14 amino acids. The germline V gene encodes CDR1 ENHRY and CDR2 SYGVKD. The junction had 5 bases not matched to a gene; V was cut back by 6 bases and J by 2 bases.

This clonotype came up a few times. This chain connects TRBV7-9 to TRBJ2-1, with 11 bases identical to TRBD2. In germline, CDR1 is SEHNR, CDR2 FQNEAQ (reference sequence). The CDR3 covers 21 residues. V was pared by 5 bases and J by 0 bases, with 18 bases of the junction left unmatched. The CDR3 spells CASSPSPLGTSGSGSYNEQFF. The DNA for the CDR3 is TGTGCCAGCAGCCCATCCCCTTTAGGGACTAGCGGTTCGGGCTCCTACAATGAGCAGTTCTTC.

The chain recombines TRBV15 with TRBJ2-1; 9 bases agree with TRBD2. CDR3 length equals 17 residues. V lost 1 base and J lost 4; bases outside the gene matches: 8. Germline lookup yields CDR1 LNHNV and CDR2 YYDKDF (reference sequence). CDR3 protein: CATSRGLTTSGYNEQFF. In DNA form, the CDR3 reads TGTGCCACCAGCAGAGGACTAACGACTAGCGGATACAATGAGCAGTTCTTC.

The chain is built from TRBV28 and TRBJ1-1, with 9 positions matching TRBD1. The ends lost 2 bases at V and 5 bases at J; junction bases unmatched: 6. This CDR3 has 15 residues. Germline V lookup: CDR1 MDHEN, CDR2 SYDVKM. For the CDR3, the DNA is TGTGCCAGCAGTTTACATGGGACAGGGCAGACTGAAGCTTTCTTT. This translates into CASSLHGTGQTEAFF.

The chain has TRBV5-1 and TRBJ2-5; D gene unclear. CDR3 size: 15 residues. From germline, CDR1 is SGHRS and CDR2 YFSETQ. Trimming stripped 4 bases from V and 2 bases from J, with 15 bases between. CDR3 amino acids: CASSPSANRQETQYF. The CDR3 nucleotides read TGCGCCAGCAGCCCATCGGCAAACCGACAAGAGACCCAGTACTTC. Supplemented by reference TRBV5-1 and TRBJ2-5, the full variable domain reads KAGVTQTPRYLIKTRGQQVTLSCSPISGHRSVSWYQQTPGQGLQFLFEYFSETQRNKGNFPGRFSGRQFSNSRSEMNVSTLELGDSALYLCASSPSANRQETQYFGPGTRLLVL.

This clonotype was found many times. The chain uses TRBV6-4 and TRBJ2-1; 8 nucleotides line up with TRBD2. Trimming at V came to 5 bases and at J to 4 bases, leaving 7 bases not matched to a gene. Germline CDR1 is MRHNA and CDR2 is SNTAGT. This CDR3 is 15 amino acids long. This CDR3 reads CASSREGLGYNEQFF. In DNA form, the CDR3 reads TGTGCCAGCAGTCGGGAGGGCCTGGGGTACAATGAGCAGTTCTTC.

The rearrangement uses TRBV30 and TRBJ1-1, with D maybe TRBD1 (5 bases). Trimming stripped 4 bases from V and 0 bases from J, with 9 bases between. The V gene's germline CDR1 is GTSNPN and CDR2 SVGIG (reference sequence). The CDR3 consists of 13 residues. The CDR3: CAWKQAMNTEAFF. As DNA, the CDR3 is TGTGCCTGGAAACAGGCAATGAACACTGAAGCTTTCTTT.

The chain employs TRBV5-1 and TRBJ1-2; TRBD1 matches at 9 bases. Germline CDR1 SGHRS, CDR2 YFSETQ. V was pared by 7 bases and J by 6 bases, with 10 bases of the junction left unmatched. The CDR3 loop spans 14 amino acids. CDR3 sequence (DNA): TGCGCCAGCCGCCCTACAGGGGGCTGGAATGGCTACACCTTC. As protein: CASRPTGGWNGYTF.

This sequence joins TRBV2 and TRBJ2-1; TRBD1 agrees at 8 bases. CDR1 is SNHLY, CDR2 FYNNEI, per germline. The CDR3 runs to 16 residues. V lost 8 bases to trimming and J lost 3 bases; unmatched junction nucleotides: 12. The CDR3 region has the DNA TGTGCCAGCGACGTACAGGGGGTACTACTCTACAATGAGCAGTTCTTC. Translation gives CASDVQGVLLYNEQFF.